These T cell receptor beta chains were read from a single sample in a study of PD-1 blockade in mismatch repair-deficient tumors. Assay used: immunoSEQ multiplex PCR; TCRdb lists only in-frame clones, some missing. Here the sample spans 65,000 to 80,000 clones, 70% to 80% being singletons. The sequencing used peripheral blood, collected 2 weeks after starting pembrolizumab. These receptor sequences come from an adult with mismatch repair-deficient cancer. Both conserved end residues are trimmed from each CDR3. Each record gives: J gene, V gene, CDR3 protein.

>TRBJ1-4|TRBV2
ASSGLRQINEKLF
>TRBJ1-1|TRBV29-1
SVPVGGSGTEAF
>TRBJ2-7|TRBV29-1
SAGGVNYEQY
>TRBJ1-5|TRBV5-8
ASSLEEGQPQH
>TRBJ1-1|TRBV5-1
ASSLAAGTGLNTEAF
>TRBJ1-2|TRBV6-1
ATLDRGSRGYT
>TRBJ2-7|TRBV4-2
ASSPTGTSNEQY
>TRBJ1-2|TRBV27
ASSSPDGTYGYT
>TRBJ2-7|TRBV11-3
ASSLEGLAGDEQY
>TRBJ2-1|TRBV5-1
ASSLRASSYNEQF
>TRBJ2-5|TRBV7-7
ASSRITSGGETQY
>TRBJ1-2|TRBV7-2
ASSLDTALYGYT
>TRBJ1-1|TRBV7-9
ASSSIETGLGNTEAF
>TRBJ2-4|TRBV2
ASRATGNLAKNIQY
>TRBJ2-3|TRBV9
ASSGLAGGVTDTQY
>TRBJ1-1|TRBV13
ASSIQETEAF
>TRBJ1-2|TRBV18
ASSPARQGHYGYT
>TRBJ1-1|TRBV5-6
ASSLAPDRGRTEAF
>TRBJ1-2|TRBV6-5
ASRSPTRSNYGYT
>TRBJ1-4|TRBV5-6
ASSLSAIRKLF
>TRBJ1-1|TRBV6-1
ASSDQGATEAF
>TRBJ2-2|TRBV4-1
ASSQAASGSNGELF
>TRBJ1-1|TRBV6-6
ASTYRQGITPEAF
>TRBJ1-5|TRBV6-6
ASQGPNQPQH
>TRBJ1-5|TRBV6-5
ASSYSSQGPQH
>TRBJ1-5|TRBV30
AWSLGGLNQPQH
>TRBJ2-1|TRBV18
ASSLVLTSGTNEQF
>TRBJ2-3|TRBV5-6
ASSFVDRGTDTQY
>TRBJ2-5|TRBV18
ASSPPGRAQETQY
>TRBJ2-5|TRBV19
ASSIGGSGQETQY
>TRBJ1-5|TRBV18
ASSPSGGRDNQPQH
>TRBJ1-2|TRBV19
ASSIKVATGYYGYT
>TRBJ2-3|TRBV5-1
ASSLAGASTDTQY
>TRBJ1-4|TRBV7-8
ASSLVPTNEKLF
>TRBJ1-2|TRBV6-6
ASSWDREGYGYT
>TRBJ2-7|TRBV11-3
ASGGRTSGYEQY
>TRBJ2-7|TRBV6-6
ASSLGGDEQY
>TRBJ2-7|TRBV6-1
ASSEKRTWSSYEQY
>TRBJ1-2|TRBV6-6
ASRSTANYGYT
>TRBJ1-1|TRBV9
ASSPQVRYTEAF
>TRBJ2-3|TRBV19
ASSMSLSTDTQY
>TRBJ2-5|TRBV19
ASSPLTGQETQY
>TRBJ2-7|TRBV9
ASSGQGERTSEQY
>TRBJ2-2|TRBV18
ASSRQGNTGELF
>TRBJ1-3|TRBV7-9
ASSLDGSSGNTIY
>TRBJ1-2|TRBV5-1
ASSLGERSGGYT
>TRBJ2-2|TRBV27
ASSNYRGPGELF
>TRBJ2-7|TRBV5-4
ASSLRLAGTEQY
>TRBJ2-5|TRBV19
ASSTGLVWETQY
>TRBJ2-5|TRBV5-4
ASSPGQAPETQY
>TRBJ2-7|TRBV11-3
ASSRAAWTSEQY
>TRBJ1-2|TRBV18
ASSPPQGLKGYT
>TRBJ2-1|TRBV14
ASSPKRGTSGYNEQF
>TRBJ2-7|TRBV30
AWSPNRVRGEGNEQY
>TRBJ1-4|TRBV4-2
ASNWGQQYEKLF
>TRBJ1-1|TRBV5-6
ASSLEVGVDTEAF
>TRBJ1-3|TRBV7-6
ASSRPGQGAGNTIY
>TRBJ2-7|TRBV13
ASRSFRGPTYEQY
>TRBJ2-1|TRBV7-3
AGIRGGLVGNSSYNEQF